This TCR beta chain was observed in a study of T cell responses to AZD1222 COVID-19 vaccine. Across the whole study: Samples with a second dose at about 4 or about 12 weeks were pooled together. Regarding the study as a whole: Clonal diversity may have been underestimated, and the donors were mostly white British, with more females than males. Just six or seven AZD1222 recipients tested seropositive at baseline. Sampling that yielded the repertoires occurred only after the peak T cell response.

The assay was immunoSEQ multiplex PCR, and TCRdb's table has in-frame clones only and misses some. The sample includes more than 150,000 clones, about 92% seen only once; the top ten take 8% to 13%. About this clone itself: Its antigen is undetermined.

CDR3 size: 17 residues. Trimming removed 4 bases from V and 3 bases from J, with 19 bases in between. CDR1 is SGHRS and CDR2 is YFSETQ in the germline V gene. The chain joins TRBV5-1 to TRBJ1-4; a possible D gene is TRBD1 (6 bases). This clonotype was obtained from an adult in good health. This specimen was peripheral blood, taken on day 0 of AZD1222 vaccination. CDR3 loop: CASSPSPVGASNEKLFF. The CDR3 coding sequence is TGCGCCAGCAGCCCCTCACCCGTGGGGGCCTCTAATGAAAAACTGTTTTTT.